This TCR beta chain was captured by sequencing in a study of shared clonotypes between healthy human individuals (dated by TCRdb to about 2020). Background on the whole study: Two women and a few men aged 18 to 49 years were included in the cohort. For each donor, CD4 naive and CD4 memory were each given three plates, CD8 naive was given two plates, and CD8 memory was given one plate. The study deeply sequenced blood TCR repertoires of about 5 healthy adults to estimate repertoire size and the extent of clonotype sharing between individuals. To increase sequencing depth and limit assay-specific biases, different laboratories used diverse techniques to prepare libraries and sequence TCR repertoires. Each donor's leukapheresis produced roughly between about 0.85 and 10 billion PBMCs. General study outcomes and caveats: The small number of donors limited the genetic and exposure-history diversity represented. Rarefaction of sorted-subset datasets indicated incomplete sequencing despite the large sequencing depth. Pairwise subsampling led to the expectation that sequencing depth would affect the degree of clonotype sharing among donors. Only blood was sampled, and tissue TCR repertoires likely differ from those in blood. Naive subsets generally had larger estimated clonotype richness than memory subsets did. Roughly 5% of naive CD4, 3.5% of naive CD8, roughly 2.4% of memory CD4, and 0.4% of memory CD8 clonotypes were shared across several donors. Clonotypes shared by all four sorted-subset donors showed higher generation probabilities than non-shared clonotypes.

The junction shows trimming of 5 bases on V and 0 bases on J, plus 11 bases between the germline ends. CDR1 and CDR2 are drawn from the germline V gene (reference sequence): MNHEY, SMNVEV. From the cysteine through the phenylalanine, the CDR3 covers 15 amino acids. Only the CDR3 portion is preserved as DNA: 45 bases, with reading frame beginning at the first base. TCR CDR3 regions were amplified from genomic DNA by multiplex PCR using the deep immunoSEQ assay. Extracted genomic DNA from each cell subset was spread evenly across all wells of several immunoSEQ 96-well plates, with each plate serving as a replicate. For sorted subsets, roughly 200 ng of genomic DNA, equivalent to 30,000 or so T cell genomes, went into each replicate PCR. Purified libraries were measured with a Qubit 3.0 fluorometer, size-checked on a Bioanalyzer 2100, and measured again with the KAPA Library Quantification kit. Every immunoSEQ 96-well plate was sequenced on a separate single-read 150-cycle Illumina NextSeq 550 flow cell. The paper's data handling went like this. The immunoSEQ output contained only junctional sequences without quality scores, so filtering could not match that applied to full-length reads. Sequences were annotated with PyIR, a Python wrapper for IgBLAST v1.9, and V/J genes and CDR3 were assigned using IMGT germline references. Reads were removed for weak V/J assignments (E-value above 1e-6), missing CDR3, stop codons, out-of-frame junctions, or ambiguous translated residues. A V3J clonotype was defined by an identical inferred V gene, J gene, and CDR3 amino acid sequence. Percentage overlap between repertoires was calculated by dividing the number of shared unique clonotypes by the size of the smaller repertoire. Repertoire richness was assessed with RTK rarefaction, the Chao1 estimator, and Recon v2.1 estimates of unobserved clonotypes. For all TCRbeta clonotypes obtained by the gDNA method from a few donors, generation probabilities were computed with OLGA. Imported from immuneACCESS, the table was reduced by TCRdb to in-frame sequences with V and J called. These copies leave out some clones; in studies compared against another copy, an unresolved V gene accounts for under half, and the cause of the remainder is not known. V, J and clone size are those of that table, while D and trimming were read from the DNA. Recorded for this sample are 800,000 to 950,000 clones; around 96% of them occurred a single time. About 0.25% of the sample rests with the top ten.

A note on this clone: Its binding antigen is unknown. No much larger clone exists at a distance of one base, and base qualities are not known.

CD8 naive samples consisted of CD45RO-negative cells that were positively selected for CCR7, yielding a CD45RA+CCR7+ population without TemRA cells. Donors were healthy HIV-negative adults with no recently reported acute infections or vaccinations. All donors were Caucasian adults living in Nashville, Tennessee, USA. Blood was collected by leukapheresis, and PBMCs were isolated by Ficoll-Histopaque density gradient centrifugation and then cryopreserved in liquid nitrogen vapor phase. Purity and quantity of every magnetically sorted T cell population were checked by analytical flow cytometry. Each sorted fraction had its genomic DNA isolated and then quantified by UV absorbance on a Nanodrop 2000c.

The source is a man aged 25-45 years in good health. Input material: naive CD8+ T cells sorted from blood. The cell subset or site label on this specimen signifies: CD45RA+CCR7+. Recombination linked TRBV27 to TRBJ2-1; the D gene is perhaps TRBD1, on 6 matching bases. The CDR3 corresponds to CASSDRSYSYNEQFF. The DNA is as follows: TGTGCCAGCAGTGACAGGTCTTACTCCTACAATGAGCAGTTCTTC.